This T cell receptor (beta chain) appears in the sequencing data of a study of OX40 agonist ivuxolimab in advanced cancers. Study in general: The mean age was approximately 60 years, ranging from 23 to 79, with less than 90% of participants male. Study-wide results and caveats: Among the lowest peripheral clonal expansion occurred in 0.1-3.0 mg/kg partial responders. The investigators did not determine what antigen specificity the expanded peripheral T cells had. Clonal expansion was seen in CD4+ and CD8+ blood T cells by week 6 at 0.1 to 3.0 mg/kg.

The CDR3 loop spans 18 amino acids. V lost 1 base, J lost 5 bases, and 9 bases stayed unmatched. Germline CDR1 and CDR2: LGHNA and YNFKEQ. Remarks on this clone: The target antigen is unknown.

Data came from immunoSEQ multiplex PCR; TCRdb stores just in-frame clones and leaves some out. Of approximately 17,000 clones in the sample, around 81% were seen once. This material consisted of CD4+ or CD8+ T cells sorted from blood, taken in a trial of the OX40 agonist ivuxolimab. This rearrangement joins TRBV4-2 to TRBJ2-3; the match to TRBD2 covers 13 bases. The receptor was derived from an adult with an advanced solid tumor such as melanoma, head and neck, liver or kidney cancer. Written as DNA, the CDR3 is TGTGCCAGCAGCCAAGTTGGACTAGCGGGGGCCTTGGGAGATACGCAGTATTTT. The encoded protein is CASSQVGLAGALGDTQYF.